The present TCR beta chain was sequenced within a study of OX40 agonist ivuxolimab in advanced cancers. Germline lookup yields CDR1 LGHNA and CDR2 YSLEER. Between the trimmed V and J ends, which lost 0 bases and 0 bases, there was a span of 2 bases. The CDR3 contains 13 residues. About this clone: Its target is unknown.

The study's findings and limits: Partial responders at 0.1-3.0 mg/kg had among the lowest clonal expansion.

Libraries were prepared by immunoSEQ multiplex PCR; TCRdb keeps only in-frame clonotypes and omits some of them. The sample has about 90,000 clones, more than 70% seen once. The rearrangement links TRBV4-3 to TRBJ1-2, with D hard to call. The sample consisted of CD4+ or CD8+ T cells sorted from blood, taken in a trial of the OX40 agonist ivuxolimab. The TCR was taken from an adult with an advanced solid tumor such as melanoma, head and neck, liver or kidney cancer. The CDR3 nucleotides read TGCGCCAGCAGCCAAGATGCTAACTATGGCTACACCTTC. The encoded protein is CASSQDANYGYTF.